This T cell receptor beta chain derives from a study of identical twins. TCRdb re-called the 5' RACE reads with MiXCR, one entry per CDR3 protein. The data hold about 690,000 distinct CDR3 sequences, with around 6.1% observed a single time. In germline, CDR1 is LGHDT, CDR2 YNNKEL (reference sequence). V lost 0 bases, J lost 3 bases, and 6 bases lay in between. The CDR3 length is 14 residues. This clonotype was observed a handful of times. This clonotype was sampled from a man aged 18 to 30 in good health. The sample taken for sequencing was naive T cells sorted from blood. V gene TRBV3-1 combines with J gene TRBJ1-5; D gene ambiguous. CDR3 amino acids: CASSQEQYNQPQHF. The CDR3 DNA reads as TGTGCCAGCAGCCAAGAACAGTACAATCAGCCCCAGCATTTT.